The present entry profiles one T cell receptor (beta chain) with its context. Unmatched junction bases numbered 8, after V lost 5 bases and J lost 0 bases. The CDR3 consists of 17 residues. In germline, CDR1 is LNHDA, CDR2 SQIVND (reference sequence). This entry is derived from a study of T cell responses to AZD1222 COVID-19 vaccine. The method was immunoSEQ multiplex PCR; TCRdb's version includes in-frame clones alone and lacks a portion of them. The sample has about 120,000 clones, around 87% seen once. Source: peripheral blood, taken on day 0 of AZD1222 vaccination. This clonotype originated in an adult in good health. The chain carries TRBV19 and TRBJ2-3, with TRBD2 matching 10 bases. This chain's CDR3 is CASSLRLTSGSTDTQYF. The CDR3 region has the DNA TGTGCCAGTAGTCTTCGCCTGACTAGCGGGAGCACAGATACGCAGTATTTT.